This T cell receptor beta chain was identified in a study of cytomegalovirus exposure and HLA in healthy donors. Study-wide points: Rare sequences made up most TCRs, while some public TCRs were found in many donors. Most of the TCR beta V segments (in an earlier analysis) were productive either about 87% or about 30% of the time. An apparent linkage of common viral pathogens to several of the most significant clusters emerged in a later analysis.

The CDR3 length is 14 residues. Trimming stripped 3 bases from V and 1 base from J, with 9 bases between. CDR1 is SNHLY and CDR2 is FYNNEI in the germline V gene. PCR amplification relied on 60 Vbeta primers (plus 13 Jbeta primers). The method was immunoSEQ multiplex PCR; TCRdb's version includes in-frame clones alone and lacks a portion of them. The repertoire consists of over 100,000 clones, with 65% to 75% occurring once and the leading ten covering around 5%. With respect to this clone: Its matching antigen is unknown.

The chain is built from TRBV2 and TRBJ2-5; D call uncertain. The origin of this receptor is a man aged 30 to 39 in good health and CMV-seropositive. The material sequenced was PBMCs. The CDR3 DNA sequence: TGTGCCAGCAGTGACACCCGGAGCCAAGAGACCCAGTACTTC. Amino acid sequence: CASSDTRSQETQYF.